The 27 T cell receptor beta chains below all came from one sample that was sequenced in a study of response to subunit inactivated influenza vaccine. TCRdb analysed the RT-PCR reads with MiXCR anew, one entry per CDR3 protein. The table has about 570,000 distinct CDR3 sequences, 10% to 12% seen once. The sample also formed part of further work on T cells expressing NK-cell markers. That publication notes: Production of TCR beta cDNA relied on 5'RACE template switching with UMIs.

The sample here was PBMCs from blood, taken on the day of vaccination. All receptors come from a man over 45 who received an inactivated influenza vaccine.

V and J are TRBV6-2 or TRBV6-3 and TRBJ2-3, with TRBD2 matching 16 bases. This CDR3 has 16 residues. The germline V gene encodes CDR1 MNHEY and CDR2 SVGEGT. V dropped 5 bases and J dropped 10; count of bases not matched to a gene: 9. As DNA, the CDR3 is TGTGCCAGCAGTAACCCCGGGACTAGCGGGAGGGTCGCGCAGTATTTT. This translates into CASSNPGTSGRVAQYF.

This clonotype was seen ten or more times. The rearrangement links TRBV20-1 to TRBJ2-7; D call uncertain. The CDR3 has 11 residues. The ends were cut back, 6 bases at V and 2 bases at J, with 8 bases in the middle. From germline, CDR1 is DFQATT and CDR2 SNEGSKA (reference sequence). The CDR3 region has the DNA TGCAGTGCCTCAGATCCCTACGAGCAGTACTTC. Translation gives CSASDPYEQYF.

This clonotype was seen many times. V and J are TRBV6-1 and TRBJ1-2; D unclear. The CDR3 runs to 13 residues. Deletions cut 6 bases from V and 2 bases from J, with 10 bases between. Per germline, CDR1 MNHNS and CDR2 SASEGT. The CDR3 DNA reads TGTGCCAGCAGGTCAAGGATGAACTATGGCTACACCTTC. Amino acids: CASRSRMNYGYTF.

The CDR3 sequence: CSVAGTAPGEQYF. The CDR3 region has the DNA TGCAGCGTAGCCGGGACCGCCCCGGGCGAGCAGTACTTC. The V call is TRBV29-1, the J call TRBJ2-7; the D call may be TRBD1 or TRBD2 (5 bases each). Trimming removed 6 bases at V and 6 bases at J, with 18 bases between. Germline CDR1 SQVTM, CDR2 ANQGSEA. The CDR3 sequence is 13 residues long.

This clonotype was recorded at least ten times. This chain joins TRBV4-3 and TRBJ1-4; D uncertain. V gave up 1 base and J gave up 4 bases, with 10 bases separating them. Germline CDR1 reads LGHNA; CDR2 reads YSLEER. The CDR3 is 15 amino acids. CDR3 bases: TGCGCCAGCAGCCAAGTCATCGCCAGTAATGAAAAACTGTTTTTT. It specifies CASSQVIASNEKLFF.

This clonotype was counted a few times. This chain joins TRBV12-3 or TRBV12-4 and TRBJ2-3, with TRBD2 matching over 9 bases. The CDR3 is 16 residues long. V lost 5 bases, J lost 4 bases, and 10 bases stayed unmatched. CDR3 nucleotides: TGTGCCAGCAGTCCCTGGACTAGCGCTGGAGCAGATACGCAGTATTTT. This sequence encodes CASSPWTSAGADTQYF.

V usage is TRBV28 and J usage is TRBJ1-2; 12 bases are a match to TRBD1. This CDR3 is built from 15 residues. V shed 5 bases, J shed 8 bases, and the junction held 9 bases outside the gene matches. The V gene's germline CDR1 is MDHEN and CDR2 SYDVKM. In DNA, the CDR3 is TGTGCCAGCAGTAATACCGGGACAGGGGGCAGGGGCTACACCTTC. This sequence encodes CASSNTGTGGRGYTF.

This clonotype was seen a handful of times. V usage is TRBV5-1 and J usage is TRBJ1-4; 8 bases align to TRBD1. Per the germline V gene, CDR1 is SGHRS and CDR2 is YFSETQ. Trimming took 3 bases from V and 0 from J; bases not matched to a gene: 4. This CDR3 region has 16 residues. This CDR3 is CASSWGQATTNEKLFF. The CDR3 nucleotides read TGCGCCAGCAGCTGGGGACAGGCCACAACTAATGAAAAACTGTTTTTT. Full variable domain (remainder filled in from reference TRBV5-1 and TRBJ1-4): KAGVTQTPRYLIKTRGQQVTLSCSPISGHRSVSWYQQTPGQGLQFLFEYFSETQRNKGNFPGRFSGRQFSNSRSEMNVSTLELGDSALYLCASSWGQATTNEKLFFGSGTQLSVL.

This clonotype was counted only a few times. The gene calls are TRBV29-1 and TRBJ2-1; possibly TRBD1 or TRBD2 for D (6 bases each). Germline values: CDR1 SQVTM, CDR2 ANQGSEA. V lost 4 bases and J lost 2, with 9 bases in between. CDR3 size: 13 residues. This CDR3 is CSVGRGPYNEQFF. The CDR3 nucleotides are TGCAGCGTTGGACGGGGGCCCTACAATGAGCAGTTCTTC.

This chain connects TRBV11-1 to TRBJ2-6; TRBD1 is a possible D gene (5 bases). The CDR3 is 19 residues long. Trimming took 5 bases from V and 4 from J, leaving 24 bases between them. Germline loops: CDR1 SGHAT, CDR2 FQDESV (reference sequence). As DNA, the CDR3 is TGTGCCAGCAGCCCGCATTGGGGCTCTCTCCAGACCGGGGCCAACGTCCTGACTTTC. This encodes CASSPHWGSLQTGANVLTF.

This chain uses TRBV29-1 with TRBJ2-3; 7 nucleotides match TRBD2. CDR3 length equals 15 residues. The V and J ends lost 0 bases and 5 bases, in that order; junction bases with no gene match: 8. The germline CDR1 and CDR2 sequences are SQVTM and ANQGSEA. The CDR3 is CSVEDGLAVGDTQYF. The DNA of the CDR3 is TGCAGCGTTGAAGATGGGCTAGCGGTGGGAGATACGCAGTATTTT.

This clonotype was observed a handful of times. This chain joins TRBV6-5 and TRBJ1-1, with unresolved D. Deletions cut 4 bases from V and 4 bases from J, with 13 bases between. Germline CDR1 MNHEY, CDR2 SVGAGI. The length of the CDR3 is 14 residues. CDR3 bases: TGTGCCAGCAGTTTTAAGGGAGTTGGCACTGAAGCTTTCTTT. Residues: CASSFKGVGTEAFF.

This clonotype was found a few times. The chain joins TRBV2 to TRBJ2-2; 13 bases are shared with TRBD2. This CDR3 is 18 amino acids long. V dropped 10 bases and J dropped 0; count of bases not matched to a gene: 11. CDR1 and CDR2 from the germline V gene are SNHLY and FYNNEI. In DNA, the CDR3 is TGTGCCACTTCCATGACTAGCGGGGGGTCATCGAACACCGGGGAGCTGTTTTTT. Protein: CATSMTSGGSSNTGELFF.

This clonotype was detected only a few times. The CDR3 spells CASSLGGSVANVLTF. CDR3 coding DNA: TGTGCCAGCAGCTTAGGAGGGAGTGTGGCCAACGTCCTGACTTTC. The chain links TRBV11-2 to TRBJ2-6, with a tentative D call TRBD2 (5 bases). The CDR3 sequence is 15 residues long. Germline loops: CDR1 SGHAT, CDR2 FQNNGV. Trimming cost V 1 base and J 6 bases, with 10 bases left between them. Full variable domain (remainder filled in from reference TRBV11-2 and TRBJ2-6): EAGVAQSPRYKIIEKRQSVAFWCNPISGHATLYWYQQILGQGPKLLIQFQNNGVVDDSQLPKDRFSAERLKGVDSTLKIQPAKLEDSAVYLCASSLGGSVANVLTFGAGSRLTVL.

This clonotype has just a few counts. The chain uses TRBV3-1 and TRBJ2-1, with 11 bases identical to TRBD2. CDR3 size: 16 residues. After removal of 5 bases from V and 4 bases from J, the junction contained 7 bases not matched to a gene. The germline V gene encodes CDR1 LGHDT and CDR2 YNNKEL (reference sequence). This CDR3 is CASSNRGLAVYNEQFF. CDR3 DNA: TGTGCCAGCAGCAACAGGGGACTAGCGGTTTACAATGAGCAGTTCTTC.

V usage is TRBV5-1 and J usage is TRBJ2-5, with TRBD2 matching 11 bases. J lost 5 bases, V lost 1 base, and 10 bases had no gene match. The length of the CDR3 is 17 residues. Per the germline V gene, CDR1 is SGHRS and CDR2 is YFSETQ. CDR3 residues: CASSLTSGGLIGETQYF. Here the CDR3 DNA reads TGCGCCAGCAGCTTGACTAGCGGGGGACTAATCGGGGAGACCCAGTACTTC.

This chain links TRBV3-1 with TRBJ2-7; D might be TRBD2 (5 bases). CDR3 length: 13 residues. Germline-derived CDR1 and CDR2 are LGHDT and YNNKEL (reference sequence). Between the trimmed V and J ends, which lost 1 base and 6 bases, there was a span of 10 bases. The CDR3 DNA sequence: TGTGCCAGCAGCCAAGGTGGGAGATCCGAGCAGTACTTC. Translating it yields CASSQGGRSEQYF.

This clonotype was seen a handful of times. The chain recombines TRBV9 with TRBJ1-3; D not resolved. The CDR3 contains 12 residues. V lost 3 bases and J 8 bases, leaving 9 bases between the germline ends. Germline V gene data show CDR1 as SGDLS and CDR2 as YYNGEE. The CDR3 here is CASSENADTIYF. CDR3 in DNA: TGTGCCAGCAGCGAAAATGCAGACACCATATATTTT. The full variable domain, its missing parts supplied by reference TRBV9 and TRBJ1-3, is DSGVTQTPKHLITATGQRVTLRCSPRSGDLSVYWYQQSLDQGLQFLIQYYNGEERAKGNILERFSAQQFPDLHSELNLSSLELGDSALYFCASSENADTIYFGEGSWLTVV.

V gene TRBV5-6 combines with J gene TRBJ2-5; 7 positions match TRBD1. The CDR3 extends over 15 amino acids. CDR1 is SGHDT and CDR2 is YYEEEE in the germline V gene. The junction had 9 bases not matched to a gene; V was cut back by 4 bases and J by 3 bases. The CDR3 nucleotides are TGTGCCAGCAGCAACGACAGGGCCCCCGAAGAGACCCAGTACTTC. Translation gives CASSNDRAPEETQYF.

This clonotype showed up many times. The genes are TRBV7-6 and TRBJ2-3; 11 bases match TRBD2. CDR3 length equals 16 residues. V shed 5 bases and J 2 bases; nucleotides not matched to a gene: 6. Per germline, CDR1 SGHVS and CDR2 FNYEAQ. The CDR3 loop is CASSQGTSGSTDTQYF. In nucleotides, the CDR3 is TGTGCCAGCAGCCAAGGGACTAGCGGATCCACAGATACGCAGTATTTT.

This chain joins TRBV12-3 or TRBV12-4 and TRBJ2-2; TRBD1 agrees at 8 bases. Trimming at V came to 3 bases and at J to 4 bases, leaving 4 bases not matched to a gene. This CDR3 contains 15 residues. The DNA for the CDR3 is TGTGCCAGCAGTTTCTTGGACAGGGCCACCGGGGAGCTGTTTTTT. It is translated as CASSFLDRATGELFF.

This clonotype occurred a few times. CDR3 nucleotides: TGCGCCAGCAGCCAAAGGGACAGGGTGTACGAGCAGTACTTC. This translates into CASSQRDRVYEQYF. The chain uses TRBV4-3 and TRBJ2-7; 9 bases align to TRBD1. CDR1 is LGHNA and CDR2 is YSLEER in the germline V gene. The length of the CDR3 is 14 residues. The V and J ends lost 2 bases and 4 bases, in that order; junction bases with no gene match: 3.

This clonotype has just a few counts. The rearrangement links TRBV29-1 to TRBJ2-1, with TRBD2 matching over 7 bases. The CDR3 totals 14 residues. The junction had 4 bases not matched to a gene; V was cut back by 5 bases and J by 0 bases. The germline V gene encodes CDR1 SQVTM and CDR2 ANQGSEA. The CDR3 reads CSVRAGVSYNEQFF. DNA of the CDR3: TGCAGCGTTCGGGCGGGGGTCTCCTACAATGAGCAGTTCTTC.

In its sample, this clonotype was seen a few times. This chain links TRBV3-1 with TRBJ2-1; 9 bases map to TRBD2. The CDR3 has 14 residues. The ends lost 0 bases at V and 10 bases at J; junction bases unmatched: 4. Per germline, CDR1 LGHDT and CDR2 YNNKEL (reference sequence). In nucleotides, the CDR3 is TGTGCCAGCAGCCAAGAGATGGCGGGAGGGGAGCAGTTCTTC. Translating gives CASSQEMAGGEQFF.

This clonotype was detected ten times or more. The chain links TRBV20-1 to TRBJ2-5; 7 bases are shared with TRBD1. The CDR3 is 15 residues long. The trim removed 7 bases at V and 3 bases at J, leaving 14 bases unmatched. The germline CDR1 and CDR2 sequences are DFQATT and SNEGSKA (reference sequence). CDR3 in DNA: TGCAGTGTCCCAGATCCGGGACAGCTGGAAGAGACCCAGTACTTC. Protein sequence: CSVPDPGQLEETQYF.

This clonotype was counted ten times or more. This sequence joins TRBV13 and TRBJ2-5, with D unresolved. Germline V gene data show CDR1 as PRHDT and CDR2 as FYEKMQ (reference sequence). The CDR3 runs 13 residues. The V end lost 2 bases, the J end lost 3 bases, and 7 bases lay between the germline ends. This chain's CDR3 is CASSLFWEETQYF. The CDR3, as DNA: TGTGCCAGCAGCTTATTCTGGGAAGAGACCCAGTACTTC. Using reference TRBV13 and TRBJ2-5 for the parts outside the CDR3, the full variable domain is AAGVIQSPRHLIKEKRETATLKCYPIPRHDTVYWYQQGPGQDPQFLISFYEKMQSDKGSIPDRFSAQQFSDYHSELNMSSLELGDSALYFCASSLFWEETQYFGPGTRLLVL.

This clonotype appeared many times. The chain couples TRBV24-1 to TRBJ2-3, with 10 bases fitting TRBD2. The germline V gene encodes CDR1 KGHDR and CDR2 SFDVKD. The CDR3 has 15 residues. Germline trimming cut 6 bases from V and 3 bases from J; bases unmatched to any gene: 5. The CDR3 reads CATSRAGGTTDTQYF. The DNA of the CDR3 is TGTGCCACCAGTCGAGCGGGGGGGACTACAGATACGCAGTATTTT.